Below, 15 T cell receptor beta chains from the same sample are listed, as sequenced in a study of CD8 T cells in ankylosing spondylitis. TCRdb reprocessed the 5' RACE reads via MiXCR and lists one record per CDR3 protein. The sample records about 39,000 distinct CDR3 sequences, over 2.5% being singletons. Specimen: blood, either unsorted or a sorted T cell fraction (not recorded which). These receptors were taken from a male donor with ankylosing spondylitis or in good health (not recorded which).

This clonotype was seen many times. This sequence joins TRBV9 and TRBJ1-6; D may be TRBD1 (6 bases). V dropped 0 bases and J dropped 4 bases, with 8 bases sitting between them. CDR3 size: 15 residues. Per the germline V gene, CDR1 is SGDLS and CDR2 is YYNGEE. CDR3 region: CASSVEGQYNSPLHF. The CDR3 bases are TGTGCCAGCAGCGTAGAAGGACAGTATAATTCACCCCTCCACTTT.

This clonotype was detected ten times or more. V gene TRBV9 combines with J gene TRBJ2-5; weak D call: TRBD2 (6 bases). Per the germline V gene, CDR1 is SGDLS and CDR2 is YYNGEE. V dropped 5 bases and J dropped 5 bases, with 10 bases sitting between them. This CDR3 region has 12 residues. This CDR3 reads CASSGDFETQYF. CDR3 sequence (DNA): TGTGCCAGCAGTGGGGACTTCGAGACCCAGTACTTC. The full variable domain, rest sourced from reference TRBV9 and TRBJ2-5, is DSGVTQTPKHLITATGQRVTLRCSPRSGDLSVYWYQQSLDQGLQFLIQYYNGEERAKGNILERFSAQQFPDLHSELNLSSLELGDSALYFCASSGDFETQYFGPGTRLLVL.

Ten or more counts support this clonotype. The chain has TRBV9 and TRBJ1-1, with unresolved D. Deletions cut 3 bases from V and 9 bases from J, with 15 bases between. Looked up from germline, CDR1 is SGDLS and CDR2 is YYNGEE. The length of the CDR3 is 13 residues. The CDR3 DNA sequence: TGTGCCAGCAGCGGAGAACCGGGTTCAAAAGCTTTCTTT. It codes for CASSGEPGSKAFF.

This clonotype was detected many times. This chain links TRBV9 with TRBJ2-3; D is uncertain. Trimming left V 3 bases short and J 0 bases short, with 14 bases between. The germline gives CDR1 SGDLS, CDR2 YYNGEE. CDR3 length equals 16 residues. The CDR3 is CASSGRLQASTDTQYF. Here the CDR3 DNA reads TGTGCCAGCAGCGGACGCCTTCAAGCTAGCACAGATACGCAGTATTTT.

The chain combines TRBV9 with TRBJ2-1; D gene ambiguous. Trimming took off 0 bases at V and 6 bases at J, with 10 bases between the two ends. This CDR3 has 14 amino acids. Germline V CDR1 and CDR2: SGDLS, YYNGEE. The CDR3 loop reads CASSVVQNPNEQFF. CDR3 in DNA: TGTGCCAGCAGCGTAGTACAGAACCCCAATGAGCAGTTCTTC.

This clonotype was found many times. The chain uses TRBV9 and TRBJ2-1; possibly TRBD2 for D (6 bases). Germline-derived CDR1 and CDR2 are SGDLS and YYNGEE. The V gene lost 3 bases and the J gene lost 8 bases, with 18 bases spanning the gap. The CDR3 runs 15 residues. The CDR3 region has the DNA TGTGCCAGCAGCGCCACTAGCTCATTTCGGGATGAGCAGTTCTTC. Its protein product is CASSATSSFRDEQFF.

This clonotype occurred many times. The chain uses TRBV9 and TRBJ1-1; weak D call: TRBD1 (5 bases). The germline V and J ends were trimmed by 7 bases and 4 bases, with 14 bases remaining between them. The CDR3 totals 13 residues. Germline V gives CDR1 SGDLS, CDR2 YYNGEE. The CDR3 region is CASSQAQGTEAFF. The CDR3 DNA follows: TGTGCCAGCTCACAGGCGCAGGGCACTGAAGCTTTCTTT.

This clonotype has ten or more counts. This chain links TRBV9 with TRBJ2-3; 11 nucleotides match TRBD2. Per germline, CDR1 SGDLS and CDR2 YYNGEE. The CDR3 sequence is 16 residues long. With 2 bases clipped from V and 2 bases from J, the junction kept 4 bases outside the gene matches. CDR3 coding DNA: TGTGCCAGCAGCGTTTCACTAGCGGGGGCCACAGATACGCAGTATTTT. Protein: CASSVSLAGATDTQYF.

This clonotype was recorded many times. V usage is TRBV9 and J usage is TRBJ2-3; weak D call: TRBD2 (5 bases). CDR1 and CDR2 from the germline V gene are SGDLS and YYNGEE. The length of the CDR3 is 16 residues. The V gene lost 3 bases and the J gene lost 4 bases, with 18 bases spanning the gap. CDR3 residues: CASSGQMRARADTQYF. The CDR3 nucleotides read TGTGCCAGCAGCGGTCAGATGCGGGCCCGCGCAGATACGCAGTATTTT.

This clonotype was counted at least ten times. The chain is built from TRBV9 and TRBJ1-1; 7 nucleotides agree with TRBD1. Trimming took 7 bases from V and 3 from J; bases not matched to a gene: 12. The germline V gene has CDR1 SGDLS and CDR2 YYNGEE. This CDR3 contains 15 residues. As DNA, the CDR3 is TGTGCCAGCGGAAGGTCCAGGGGGGAAGACACTGAAGCTTTCTTT. It encodes CASGRSRGEDTEAFF. The full variable domain, in which reference TRBV9 and TRBJ1-1 provide the parts outside the CDR3, is DSGVTQTPKHLITATGQRVTLRCSPRSGDLSVYWYQQSLDQGLQFLIQYYNGEERAKGNILERFSAQQFPDLHSELNLSSLELGDSALYFCASGRSRGEDTEAFFGQGTRLTVV.

This clonotype was seen at least ten times. This rearrangement joins TRBV9 to TRBJ2-2; possibly TRBD1 for D (5 bases). The CDR3 spans 14 residues. V was cut by 3 bases and J by 6 bases, with 12 bases left in between. Germline CDR1 and CDR2: SGDLS and YYNGEE. This chain's CDR3 is CASSASRVPGELFF. In nucleotides, the CDR3 is TGTGCCAGCAGCGCCAGCAGGGTCCCCGGGGAGCTGTTTTTT.

Many counts were recorded for this clonotype. The chain carries TRBV9 and TRBJ2-4; D gene uncertain. Trimming removed 3 bases from V and 8 bases from J, with 12 bases in between. Looked up from germline, CDR1 is SGDLS and CDR2 is YYNGEE. The CDR3 is 13 residues long. The CDR3 loop is CASSASARDIQYF. In nucleotides, the CDR3 is TGTGCCAGCAGCGCCTCCGCCCGGGACATTCAGTACTTC. Variable domain in full (rest from reference TRBV9 and TRBJ2-4): DSGVTQTPKHLITATGQRVTLRCSPRSGDLSVYWYQQSLDQGLQFLIQYYNGEERAKGNILERFSAQQFPDLHSELNLSSLELGDSALYFCASSASARDIQYFGAGTRLSVL.

This clonotype was recorded at least ten times. The chain joins TRBV21-1 to TRBJ2-7; the D call TRBD1 from the table was never checked on the DNA. TRBV21-1 is a known pseudogene. This CDR3 has 15 amino acids. The DNA of the CDR3 is TGTGCCAGCAGCAGAGAGACAGGGGGCTCCTACGAGCAGTACGTC. This encodes CASSRETGGSYEQYV.

The chain has TRBV9 and TRBJ2-1, with TRBD1 matching over 10 bases. The germline V gene has CDR1 SGDLS and CDR2 YYNGEE. V gave up 0 bases and J gave up 7 bases; unmatched junction bases: 4. CDR3 size: 15 residues. CDR3 in DNA: TGTGCCAGCAGCGTAGGGCGGACAGGGGGGAATGAGCAGTTCTTC. Its protein product is CASSVGRTGGNEQFF.

This clonotype was observed many times. This chain uses TRBV9 with TRBJ1-4; tentative D call: TRBD1 (6 bases). The CDR3 length is 15 residues. Germline V gene data show CDR1 as SGDLS and CDR2 as YYNGEE. V shed 0 bases and J shed 8 bases, with 14 bases lying between them. In DNA form, the CDR3 reads TGTGCCAGCAGCGTAGATGCAGGGGACGGCGAAAAACTGTTTTTT. It yields the protein CASSVDAGDGEKLFF.